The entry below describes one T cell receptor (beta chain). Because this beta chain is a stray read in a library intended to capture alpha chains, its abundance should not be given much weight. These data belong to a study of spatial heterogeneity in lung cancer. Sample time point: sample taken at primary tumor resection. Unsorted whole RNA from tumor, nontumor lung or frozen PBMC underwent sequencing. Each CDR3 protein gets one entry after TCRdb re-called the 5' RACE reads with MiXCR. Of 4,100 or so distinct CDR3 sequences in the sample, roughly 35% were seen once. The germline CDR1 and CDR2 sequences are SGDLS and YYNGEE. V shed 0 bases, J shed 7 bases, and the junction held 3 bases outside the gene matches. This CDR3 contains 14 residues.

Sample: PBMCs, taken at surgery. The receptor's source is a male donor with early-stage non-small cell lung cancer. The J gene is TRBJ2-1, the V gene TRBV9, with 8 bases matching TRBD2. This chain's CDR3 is CASSVGLARNEQFF. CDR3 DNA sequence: TGTGCCAGCAGCGTAGGACTAGCGAGAAATGAGCAGTTCTTC.